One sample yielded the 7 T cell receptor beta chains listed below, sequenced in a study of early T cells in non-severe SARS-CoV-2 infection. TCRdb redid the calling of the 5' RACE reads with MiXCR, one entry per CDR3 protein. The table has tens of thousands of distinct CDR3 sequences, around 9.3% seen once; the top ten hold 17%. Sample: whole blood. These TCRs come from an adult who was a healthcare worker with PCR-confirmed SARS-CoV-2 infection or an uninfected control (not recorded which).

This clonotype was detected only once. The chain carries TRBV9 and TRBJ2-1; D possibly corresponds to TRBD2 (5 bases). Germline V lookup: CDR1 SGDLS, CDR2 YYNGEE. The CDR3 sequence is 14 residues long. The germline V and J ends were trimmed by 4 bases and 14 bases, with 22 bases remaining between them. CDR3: CASSPGRASRREFF. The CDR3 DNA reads TGTGCCAGCAGCCCAGGAAGGGCCTCAAGGCGGGAGTTCTTC.

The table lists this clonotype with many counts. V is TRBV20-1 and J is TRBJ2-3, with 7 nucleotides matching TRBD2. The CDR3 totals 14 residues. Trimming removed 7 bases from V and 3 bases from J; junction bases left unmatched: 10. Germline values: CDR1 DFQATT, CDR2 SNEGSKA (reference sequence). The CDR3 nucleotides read TGCAGTGGGTCGTTGGCGGGAGTGACAGATACGCAGTATTTT. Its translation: CSGSLAGVTDTQYF.

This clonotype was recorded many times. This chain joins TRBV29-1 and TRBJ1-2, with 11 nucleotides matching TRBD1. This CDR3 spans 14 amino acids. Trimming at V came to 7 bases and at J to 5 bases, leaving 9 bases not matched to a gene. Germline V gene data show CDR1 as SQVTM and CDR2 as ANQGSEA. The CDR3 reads CSALGQGAEYGYTF. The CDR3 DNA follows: TGCAGCGCTCTAGGACAGGGGGCAGAGTATGGCTACACCTTC.

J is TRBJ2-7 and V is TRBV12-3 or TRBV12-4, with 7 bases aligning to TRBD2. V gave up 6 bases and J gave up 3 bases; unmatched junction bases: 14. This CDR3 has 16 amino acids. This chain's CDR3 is CASRPGGKGGFYEQYF. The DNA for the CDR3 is TGTGCCAGCAGACCCGGGGGGAAGGGAGGCTTCTACGAGCAGTACTTC.

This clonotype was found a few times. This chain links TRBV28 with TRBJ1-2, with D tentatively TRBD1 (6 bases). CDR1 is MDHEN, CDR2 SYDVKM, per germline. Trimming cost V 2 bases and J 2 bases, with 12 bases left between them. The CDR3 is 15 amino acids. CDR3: CASSLGTGKNYGYTF. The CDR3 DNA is TGTGCCAGCAGTTTAGGAACAGGGAAAAACTATGGCTACACCTTC.

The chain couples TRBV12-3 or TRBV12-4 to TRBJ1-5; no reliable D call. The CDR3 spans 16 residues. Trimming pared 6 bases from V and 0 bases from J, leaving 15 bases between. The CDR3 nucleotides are TGTGCCAGCAGGCGCACCACTAGCCCTAGCAATCAGCCCCAGCATTTT. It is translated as CASRRTTSPSNQPQHF.

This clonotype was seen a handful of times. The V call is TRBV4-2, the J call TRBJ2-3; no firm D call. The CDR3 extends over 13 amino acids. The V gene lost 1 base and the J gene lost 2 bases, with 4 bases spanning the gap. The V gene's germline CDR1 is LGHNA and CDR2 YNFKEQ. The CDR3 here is CASSQAVTDTQYF. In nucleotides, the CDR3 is TGTGCCAGCAGCCAAGCAGTCACAGATACGCAGTATTTT.